This T cell receptor (beta chain) was captured by sequencing in a study of human T cells and chemical hapten exposure. Turning to the study itself: Skin of the upper inner arm, 2 cm by 2 cm, received 2% DPC for sensitization.

Time point specified: pre-sensitization, week 0. Treatment: therapeutic diphenylcyclopropenone sensitization with weekly scalp DPC. Blood collection happened ahead of applying each patch test. Each donor was an alopecia patient between 18 and 70 years of age who qualified for DPC. TCRdb passed the RACE reads through MiXCR, listing each CDR3 protein once. The sample carries about 350,000 distinct CDR3 sequences, 5% to 6.5% recorded once. Study observations and caveats: In comparison with controls, expanded TCRs gave rise to a significantly larger number of large CDR3 similarity clusters.

This clonotype was recorded at least ten times. Its cognate antigen is unknown. This CDR3 has 14 residues. J gave up 10 bases and V 4 bases, and 7 bases lay outside the gene matches. Looked up from germline, CDR1 is SGHTA and CDR2 is FQGTGA. Sequences were derived from whole blood, sampled in connection with sensitization to the hapten diphenylcyclopropenone (DPC). The chain has TRBV7-3 and TRBJ2-1; 10 nucleotides agree with TRBD2. The clonotype comes from a woman aged 18-29 years with alopecia areata. Some clones in this sample may be carry-over from other donors' samples. CDR3 residues: CASSSVAGGGEQFF. The CDR3 region has the DNA TGTGCCAGCAGCTCAGTAGCGGGGGGAGGCGAGCAGTTCTTC.